One and the same sample provided the 8 T cell receptor beta chains below, sequenced in a study of T cell changes during pregnancy in multiple sclerosis. Clones were sequenced by immunoSEQ multiplex PCR, and TCRdb holds only the in-frame ones, with some missing. The sample has 64,000 or so clones, around 96% seen once; the top ten hold around 2.5%. The sample in question was CD8+ T cells from peripheral blood mononuclear cells, obtained after pregnancy. The receptors were sampled from a female donor with multiple sclerosis, enrolled in a pregnancy study.

The chain has TRBV28 and TRBJ1-1; D unresolved. Germline V gives CDR1 MDHEN, CDR2 SYDVKM. The germline V and J ends were trimmed by 5 bases and 5 bases, with 9 bases remaining between them. The CDR3 is made up of 12 amino acids. In DNA form, the CDR3 reads TGTGCCAGCAGTCCTGGGCCTACTGAAGCTTTCTTT. This sequence encodes CASSPGPTEAFF.

The chain employs TRBV27 and TRBJ1-1; a possible D gene is TRBD1 (6 bases). V lost 3 bases to trimming and J lost 4 bases, with 12 bases between them. The CDR3 length is 14 residues. CDR1 is MNHEY, CDR2 SMNVEV, per germline (reference sequence). This CDR3 reads CASSLGARRTEAFF. DNA of the CDR3: TGTGCCAGCAGTTTGGGGGCGAGGCGCACTGAAGCTTTCTTT.

This chain links TRBV27 with TRBJ1-1; TRBD1 might be the D (5 bases). CDR1 and CDR2 (germline): MNHEY, SMNVEV (reference sequence). V lost 6 bases and J lost 7, with 12 bases in between. The CDR3 sequence is 12 residues long. The CDR3 is CASRSQGNEAFF. In DNA, the CDR3 is TGTGCCAGCAGGAGCCAGGGTAATGAAGCTTTCTTT.

This chain links TRBV27 with TRBJ1-6; 7 nucleotides line up with TRBD1. The germline V gene has CDR1 MNHEY and CDR2 SMNVEV (reference sequence). This CDR3 contains 15 residues. V lost 4 bases and J lost 4; bases outside the gene matches: 4. DNA for the CDR3: TGTGCCAGCAGTTCGCCGGGACAGTATAATTCACCCCTCCACTTT. Translation: CASSSPGQYNSPLHF.

The rearrangement joins TRBV6-1 to TRBJ2-7; tentative D call: TRBD2 (6 bases). CDR3 length: 13 residues. V dropped 7 bases and J dropped 3 bases, with 13 bases sitting between them. Germline CDR1 is MNHNS and CDR2 is SASEGT. CDR3 protein: CASTYISGYEQYF. As DNA, the CDR3 is TGTGCCAGCACCTATATTAGCGGCTACGAGCAGTACTTC.

There are a few counts of this clone. The V call is TRBV19, the J call TRBJ2-1; 9 bases match TRBD1. Germline V gene lookup returns CDR1 LNHDA and CDR2 SQIVND (reference sequence). V dropped 9 bases and J dropped 7; count of bases not matched to a gene: 19. The CDR3 loop spans 17 amino acids. DNA of the CDR3: TGTGCCAGCCGTCGAAACAGGGGGCTATTTTCGAATAATGAGCAGTTCTTC. It encodes CASRRNRGLFSNNEQFF. The entire variable domain, with the rest obtained from reference TRBV19 and TRBJ2-1, is as follows: DGGITQSPKYLFRKEGQNVTLSCEQNLNHDAMYWYRQDPGQGLRLIYYSQIVNDFQKGDIAEGYSVSREKKESFPLTVTSAQKNPTAFYLCASRRNRGLFSNNEQFFGPGTRLTVL.

There are a few counts of this clone. This chain links TRBV7-3 with TRBJ1-1; D is perhaps TRBD1 (5 bases). CDR1 and CDR2 (germline): SGHTA, FQGTGA. The CDR3 is 15 amino acids. V was clipped by 5 bases and J by 3 bases, with 16 bases between them. CDR3 sequence reads: CASSGGSGMDTEAFF. DNA of the CDR3: TGTGCCAGCAGCGGGGGGTCCGGGATGGACACTGAAGCTTTCTTT.

The V and J genes are TRBV9 and TRBJ2-1; possible D gene TRBD2, 6 bases. CDR3 length: 15 amino acids. Trimming took 2 bases from V and 6 from J, leaving 15 bases between them. Per germline, CDR1 SGDLS and CDR2 YYNGEE. The CDR3 DNA follows: TGTGCCAGCAGCGTTTTGGGGGGATCGGTCAATGAGCAGTTCTTC. This encodes CASSVLGGSVNEQFF.